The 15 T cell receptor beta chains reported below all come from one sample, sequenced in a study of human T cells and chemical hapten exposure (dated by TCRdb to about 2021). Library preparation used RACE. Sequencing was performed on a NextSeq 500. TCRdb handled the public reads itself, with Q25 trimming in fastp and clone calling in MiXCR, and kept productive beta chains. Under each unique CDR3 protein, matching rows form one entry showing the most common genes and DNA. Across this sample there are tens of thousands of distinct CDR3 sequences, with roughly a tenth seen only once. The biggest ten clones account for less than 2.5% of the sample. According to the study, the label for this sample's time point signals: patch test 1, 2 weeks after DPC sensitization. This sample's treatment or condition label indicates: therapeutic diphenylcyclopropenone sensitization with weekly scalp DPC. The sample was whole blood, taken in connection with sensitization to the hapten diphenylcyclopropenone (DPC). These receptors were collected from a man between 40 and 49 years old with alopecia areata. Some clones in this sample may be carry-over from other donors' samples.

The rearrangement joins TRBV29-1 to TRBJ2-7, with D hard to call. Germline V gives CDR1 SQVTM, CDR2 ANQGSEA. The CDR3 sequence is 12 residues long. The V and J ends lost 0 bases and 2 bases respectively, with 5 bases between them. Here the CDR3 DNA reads TGCAGCGTTGAAGACGATACCTACGAGCAGTACGTC. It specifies CSVEDDTYEQYV.

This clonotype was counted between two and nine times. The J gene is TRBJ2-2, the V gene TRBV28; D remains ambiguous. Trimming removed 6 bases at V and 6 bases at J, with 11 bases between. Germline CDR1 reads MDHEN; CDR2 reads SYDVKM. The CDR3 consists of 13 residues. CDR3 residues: CASRWGPAGELFF. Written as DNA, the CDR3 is TGTGCCAGCAGGTGGGGTCCGGCCGGGGAGCTGTTTTTT.

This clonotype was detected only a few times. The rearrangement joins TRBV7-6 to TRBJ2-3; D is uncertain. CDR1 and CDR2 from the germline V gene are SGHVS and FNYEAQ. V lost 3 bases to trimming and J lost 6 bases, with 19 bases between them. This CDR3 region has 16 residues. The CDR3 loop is CASSLGSFGLGDTQYF. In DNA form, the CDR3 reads TGTGCCAGCAGCTTGGGTTCCTTCGGCCTGGGGGATACGCAGTATTTT.

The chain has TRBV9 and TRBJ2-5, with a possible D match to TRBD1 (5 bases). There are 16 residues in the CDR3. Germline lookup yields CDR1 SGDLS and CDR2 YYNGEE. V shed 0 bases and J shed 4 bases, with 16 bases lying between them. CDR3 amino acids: CASSVDPGNDRETQYF. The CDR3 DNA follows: TGTGCCAGCAGCGTAGACCCTGGTAATGACAGAGAGACCCAGTACTTC.

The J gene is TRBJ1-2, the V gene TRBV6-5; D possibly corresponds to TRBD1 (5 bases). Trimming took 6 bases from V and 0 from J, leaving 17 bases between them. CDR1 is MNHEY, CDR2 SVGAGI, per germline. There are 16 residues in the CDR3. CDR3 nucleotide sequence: TGTGCCAGCAGCCCTGTCGGGGGACTCGCTAACTATGGCTACACCTTC. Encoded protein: CASSPVGGLANYGYTF.

The CDR3 coding sequence is TGCAGCGTCCCCAGGGTAGGAGTTTCGGATACGCAGTATTTT. The encoded protein is CSVPRVGVSDTQYF. The chain has TRBV29-1 and TRBJ2-3; D might be TRBD1 (5 bases). The germline V gene has CDR1 SQVTM and CDR2 ANQGSEA. CDR3 length: 14 residues. V lost 6 bases and J 6 bases, leaving 19 bases between the germline ends.

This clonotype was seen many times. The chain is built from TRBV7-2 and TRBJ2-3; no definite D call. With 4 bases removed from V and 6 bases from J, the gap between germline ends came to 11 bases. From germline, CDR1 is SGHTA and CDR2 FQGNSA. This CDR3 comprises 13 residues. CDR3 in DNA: TGTGCCAGCAGCTCCCAATTGCAGGATACGCAGTATTTT. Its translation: CASSSQLQDTQYF.

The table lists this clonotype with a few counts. CDR3 sequence (DNA): TGCAGCGTTGGAAGTACTAGTGACGAGCAGTACGTC. Its translation: CSVGSTSDEQYV. V and J are TRBV29-1 and TRBJ2-7; D perhaps matches TRBD2 (5 bases). The germline V gene encodes CDR1 SQVTM and CDR2 ANQGSEA. CDR3 length: 12 residues. V was shortened by 4 bases and J by 5 bases, with 12 bases between the two germline ends.

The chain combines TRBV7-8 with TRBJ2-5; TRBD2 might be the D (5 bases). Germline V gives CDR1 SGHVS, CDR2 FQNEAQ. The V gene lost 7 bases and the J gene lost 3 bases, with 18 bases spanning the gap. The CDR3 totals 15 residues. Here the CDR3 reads CASIPASGYEETQYF. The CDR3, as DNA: TGTGCCAGCATTCCGGCGAGCGGTTATGAAGAGACCCAGTACTTC.

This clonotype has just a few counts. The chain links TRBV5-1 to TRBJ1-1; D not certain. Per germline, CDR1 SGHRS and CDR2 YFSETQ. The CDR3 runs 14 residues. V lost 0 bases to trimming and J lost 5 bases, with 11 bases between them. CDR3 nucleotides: TGCGCCAGCAGCTTGGGGATTGATCGGACTGAAGCTTTCTTT. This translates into CASSLGIDRTEAFF. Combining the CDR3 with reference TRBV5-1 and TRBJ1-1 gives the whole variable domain KAGVTQTPRYLIKTRGQQVTLSCSPISGHRSVSWYQQTPGQGLQFLFEYFSETQRNKGNFPGRFSGRQFSNSRSEMNVSTLELGDSALYLCASSLGIDRTEAFFGQGTRLTVV.

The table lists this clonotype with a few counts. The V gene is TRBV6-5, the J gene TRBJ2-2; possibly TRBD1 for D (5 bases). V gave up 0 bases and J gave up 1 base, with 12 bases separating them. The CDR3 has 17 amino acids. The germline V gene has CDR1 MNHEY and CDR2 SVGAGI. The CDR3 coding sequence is TGTGCCAGCAGTTACTCGAGATCCAGGGTGAACACCGGGGAGCTGTTTTTT. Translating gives CASSYSRSRVNTGELFF.

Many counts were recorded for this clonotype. Here the CDR3 DNA reads TGTGCCAGCAGGAATGAAAACACCATATATTTT. It codes for CASRNENTIYF. J is TRBJ1-3 and V is TRBV12-3 or TRBV12-4; no firm D call. Deletions cut 6 bases from V and 6 bases from J, with 6 bases between. The CDR3 contains 11 residues.

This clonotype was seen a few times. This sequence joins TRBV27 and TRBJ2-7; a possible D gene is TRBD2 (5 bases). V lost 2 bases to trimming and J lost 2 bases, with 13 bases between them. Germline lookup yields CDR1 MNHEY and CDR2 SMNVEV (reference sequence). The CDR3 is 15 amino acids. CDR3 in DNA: TGTGCCAGCAGTTTAAGTTCGGGGTGGGCCTACGAGCAGTACGTC. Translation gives CASSLSSGWAYEQYV.

The chain's CDR3 is CAWSRTSGGETQYF. The CDR3 DNA reads as TGTGCCTGGAGTAGGACTAGCGGGGGTGAGACCCAGTACTTC. The V gene is TRBV30, the J gene TRBJ2-5; TRBD2 matches 13 bases. V dropped 2 bases and J dropped 5; count of bases not matched to a gene: 2. The CDR3 loop spans 14 amino acids. Germline V gene sequence: CDR1 GTSNPN, CDR2 SVGIG (reference sequence).

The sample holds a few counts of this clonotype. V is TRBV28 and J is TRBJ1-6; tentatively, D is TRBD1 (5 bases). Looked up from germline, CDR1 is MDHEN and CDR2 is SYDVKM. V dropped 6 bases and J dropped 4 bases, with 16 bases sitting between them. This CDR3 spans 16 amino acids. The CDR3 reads CASSLSGTIYNSPLHF. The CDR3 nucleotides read TGTGCCAGCAGCCTGTCCGGGACGATTTATAATTCACCCCTCCACTTT. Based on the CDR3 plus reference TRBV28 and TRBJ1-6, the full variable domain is DVKVTQSSRYLVKRTGEKVFLECVQDMDHENMFWYRQDPGLGLRLIYFSYDVKMKEKGDIPEGYSVSREKKERFSLILESASTNQTSMYLCASSLSGTIYNSPLHFGNGTRLTVT.